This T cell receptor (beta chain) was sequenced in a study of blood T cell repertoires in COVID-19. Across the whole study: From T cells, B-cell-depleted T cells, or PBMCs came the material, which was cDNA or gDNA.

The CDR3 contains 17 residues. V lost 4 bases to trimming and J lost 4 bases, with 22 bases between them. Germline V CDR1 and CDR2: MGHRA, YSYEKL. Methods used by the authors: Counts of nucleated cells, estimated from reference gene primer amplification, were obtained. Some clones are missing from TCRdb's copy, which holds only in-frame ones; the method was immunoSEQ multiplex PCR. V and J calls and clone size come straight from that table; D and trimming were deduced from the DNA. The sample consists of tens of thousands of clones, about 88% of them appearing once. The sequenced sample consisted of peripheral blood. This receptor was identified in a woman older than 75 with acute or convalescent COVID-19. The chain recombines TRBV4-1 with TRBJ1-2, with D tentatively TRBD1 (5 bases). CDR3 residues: CASSPSPILRGGYGYTF. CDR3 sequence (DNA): TGCGCCAGCAGCCCCTCCCCAATTCTCCGGGGGGGCTATGGCTACACCTTC.